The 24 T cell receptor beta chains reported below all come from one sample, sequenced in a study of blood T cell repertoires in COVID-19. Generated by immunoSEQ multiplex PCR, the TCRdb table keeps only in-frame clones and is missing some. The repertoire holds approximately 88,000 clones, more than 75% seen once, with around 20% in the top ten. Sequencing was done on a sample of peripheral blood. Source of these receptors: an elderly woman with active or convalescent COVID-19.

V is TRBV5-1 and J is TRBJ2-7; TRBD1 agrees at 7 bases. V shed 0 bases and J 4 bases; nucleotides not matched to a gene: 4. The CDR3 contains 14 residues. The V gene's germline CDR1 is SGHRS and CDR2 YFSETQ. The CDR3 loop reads CASSLAPGGYEQYF. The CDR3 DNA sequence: TGCGCCAGCAGCTTGGCCCCAGGGGGATACGAGCAGTACTTC. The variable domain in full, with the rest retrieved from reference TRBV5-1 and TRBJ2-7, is KAGVTQTPRYLIKTRGQQVTLSCSPISGHRSVSWYQQTPGQGLQFLFEYFSETQRNKGNFPGRFSGRQFSNSRSEMNVSTLELGDSALYLCASSLAPGGYEQYFGPGTRLTVT.

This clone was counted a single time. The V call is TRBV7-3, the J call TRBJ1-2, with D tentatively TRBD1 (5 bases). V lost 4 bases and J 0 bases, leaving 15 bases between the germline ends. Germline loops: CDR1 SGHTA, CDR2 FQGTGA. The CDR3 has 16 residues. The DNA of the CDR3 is TGTGCCAGCAGCTCTTGGCCTCGGGGGGCTAACTATGGCTACACCTTC. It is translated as CASSSWPRGANYGYTF.

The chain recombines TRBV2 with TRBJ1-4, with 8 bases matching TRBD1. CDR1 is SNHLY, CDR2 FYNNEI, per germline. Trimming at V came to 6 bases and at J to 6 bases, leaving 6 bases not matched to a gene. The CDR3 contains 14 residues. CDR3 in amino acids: CASSVRGLHEKLFF. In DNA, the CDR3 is TGTGCCAGCAGCGTCAGGGGGCTTCATGAAAAACTGTTTTTT.

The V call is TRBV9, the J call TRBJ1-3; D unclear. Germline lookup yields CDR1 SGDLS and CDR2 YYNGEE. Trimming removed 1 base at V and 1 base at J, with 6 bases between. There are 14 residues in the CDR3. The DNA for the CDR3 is TGTGCCAGCAGCGTATCGGGTTCTGGAAACACCATATATTTT. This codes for CASSVSGSGNTIYF.

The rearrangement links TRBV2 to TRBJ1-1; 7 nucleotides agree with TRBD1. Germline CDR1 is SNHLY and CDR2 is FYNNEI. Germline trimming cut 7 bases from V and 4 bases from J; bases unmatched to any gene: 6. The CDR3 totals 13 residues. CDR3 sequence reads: CASIKTGFTEAFF. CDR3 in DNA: TGTGCCAGCATTAAGACAGGGTTCACTGAAGCTTTCTTT.

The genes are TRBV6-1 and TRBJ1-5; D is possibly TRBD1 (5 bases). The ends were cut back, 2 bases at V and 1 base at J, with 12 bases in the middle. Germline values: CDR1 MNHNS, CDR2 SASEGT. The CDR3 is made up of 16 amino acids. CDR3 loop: CASSEYGAGSNQPQHF. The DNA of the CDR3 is TGTGCCAGCAGTGAATACGGGGCGGGGAGCAATCAGCCCCAGCATTTT.

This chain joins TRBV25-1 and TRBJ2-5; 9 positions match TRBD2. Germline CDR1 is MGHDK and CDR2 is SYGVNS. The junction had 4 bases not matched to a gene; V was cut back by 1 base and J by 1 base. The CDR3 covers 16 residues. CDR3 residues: CASSEWGGGAQETQYF. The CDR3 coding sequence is TGTGCCAGCAGTGAATGGGGCGGGGGGGCCCAAGAGACCCAGTACTTC.

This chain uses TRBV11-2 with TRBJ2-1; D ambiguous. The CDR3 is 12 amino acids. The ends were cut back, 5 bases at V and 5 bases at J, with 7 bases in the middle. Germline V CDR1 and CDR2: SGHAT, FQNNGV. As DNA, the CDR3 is TGTGCCAGCAGCGGGCAGAACAATGAGCAGTTCTTC. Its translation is CASSGQNNEQFF.

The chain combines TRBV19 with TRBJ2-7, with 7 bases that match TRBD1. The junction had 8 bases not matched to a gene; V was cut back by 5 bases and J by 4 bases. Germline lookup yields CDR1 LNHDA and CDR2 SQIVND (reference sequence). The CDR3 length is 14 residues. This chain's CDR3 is CASSFDRDGYEQYF. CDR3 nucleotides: TGTGCCAGTAGTTTCGACAGGGATGGGTACGAGCAGTACTTC.

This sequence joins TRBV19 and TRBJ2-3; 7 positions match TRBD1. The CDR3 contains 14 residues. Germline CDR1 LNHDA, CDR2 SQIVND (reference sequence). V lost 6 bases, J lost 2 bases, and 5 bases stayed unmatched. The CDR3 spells CASSLGTATDTQYF. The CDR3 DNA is TGTGCCAGTAGCCTCGGGACAGCCACAGATACGCAGTATTTT.

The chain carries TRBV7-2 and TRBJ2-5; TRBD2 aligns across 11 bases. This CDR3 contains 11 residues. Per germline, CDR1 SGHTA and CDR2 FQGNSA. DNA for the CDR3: TGTGCGACTAGCGGGGAAGAGACCCAGTACTTC. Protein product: CATSGEETQYF.

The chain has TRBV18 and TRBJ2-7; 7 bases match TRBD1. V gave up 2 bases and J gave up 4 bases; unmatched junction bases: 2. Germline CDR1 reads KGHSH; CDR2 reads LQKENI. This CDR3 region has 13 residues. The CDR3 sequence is CASSPYRGYEQYF. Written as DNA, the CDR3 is TGTGCCAGCTCACCATACAGGGGTTACGAGCAGTACTTC.

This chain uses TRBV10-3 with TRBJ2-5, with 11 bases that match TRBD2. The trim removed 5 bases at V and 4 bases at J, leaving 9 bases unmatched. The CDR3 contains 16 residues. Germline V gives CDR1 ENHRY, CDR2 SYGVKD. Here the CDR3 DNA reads TGTGCCATCAGTTCTAGCGGGGGGTCAATCTCAGAGACCCAGTACTTC. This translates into CAISSSGGSISETQYF.

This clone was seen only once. This CDR3 reads CASSQVQLQETQYF. The CDR3 DNA follows: TGTGCCAGCAGCCAAGTACAGCTACAAGAGACCCAGTACTTC. The genes are TRBV3-1 (or the pseudogene TRBV3-2) and TRBJ2-5; no definite D call. V was pared by 1 base and J by 2 bases, with 8 bases between. The CDR3 loop spans 14 amino acids. CDR1 is LGHDT, CDR2 YNNKEL, per germline (reference sequence).

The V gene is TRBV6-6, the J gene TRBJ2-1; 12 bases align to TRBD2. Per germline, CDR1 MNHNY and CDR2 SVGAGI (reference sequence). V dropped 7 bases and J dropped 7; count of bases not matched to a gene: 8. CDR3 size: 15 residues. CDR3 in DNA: TGTGCCAGCAAACGACTAGCGGGGGCTGCAAATGAGCAGTTCTTC. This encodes CASKRLAGAANEQFF.

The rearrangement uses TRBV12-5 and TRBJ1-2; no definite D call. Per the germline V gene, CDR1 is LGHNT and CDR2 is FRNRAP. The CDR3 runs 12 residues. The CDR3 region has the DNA TGTGCCATCCGAGTAGCTAACTATGGCTACACCTTC. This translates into CAIRVANYGYTF.

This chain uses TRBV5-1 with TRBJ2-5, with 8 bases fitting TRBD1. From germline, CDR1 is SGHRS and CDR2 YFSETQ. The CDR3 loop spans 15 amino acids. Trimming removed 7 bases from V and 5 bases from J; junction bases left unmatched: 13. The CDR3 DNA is TGCGCCAGCGCAATGGGGGGTGGACAGGGCGAGACCCAGTACTTC. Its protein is CASAMGGGQGETQYF.

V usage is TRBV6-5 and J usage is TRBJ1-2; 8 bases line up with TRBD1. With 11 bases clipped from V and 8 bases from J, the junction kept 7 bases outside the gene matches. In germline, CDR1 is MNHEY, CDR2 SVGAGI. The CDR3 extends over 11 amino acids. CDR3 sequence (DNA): TGTGCCGGGCAGGGGGCTTGGGGCTACACCTTC. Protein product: CAGQGAWGYTF.

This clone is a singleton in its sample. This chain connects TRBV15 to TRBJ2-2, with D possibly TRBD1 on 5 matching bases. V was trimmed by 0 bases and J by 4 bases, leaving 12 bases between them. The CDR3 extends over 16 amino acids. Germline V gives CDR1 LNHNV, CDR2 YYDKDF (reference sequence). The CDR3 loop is CATSRDGAGITGELFF. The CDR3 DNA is TGTGCCACCAGCAGAGATGGGGCAGGGATCACCGGGGAGCTGTTTTTT.

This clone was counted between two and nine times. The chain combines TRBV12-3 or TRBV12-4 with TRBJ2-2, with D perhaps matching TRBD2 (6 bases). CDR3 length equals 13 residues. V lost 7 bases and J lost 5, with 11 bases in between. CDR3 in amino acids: CASKLGTTGELFF. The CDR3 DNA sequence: TGTGCCAGCAAACTCGGGACTACCGGGGAGCTGTTTTTT.

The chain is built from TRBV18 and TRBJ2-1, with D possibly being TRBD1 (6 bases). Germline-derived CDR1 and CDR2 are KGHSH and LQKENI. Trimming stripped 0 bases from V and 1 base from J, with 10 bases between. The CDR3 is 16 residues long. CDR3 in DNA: TGTGCCAGCTCACCACCGGGGGCATATTCCTACAATGAGCAGTTCTTC. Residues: CASSPPGAYSYNEQFF.

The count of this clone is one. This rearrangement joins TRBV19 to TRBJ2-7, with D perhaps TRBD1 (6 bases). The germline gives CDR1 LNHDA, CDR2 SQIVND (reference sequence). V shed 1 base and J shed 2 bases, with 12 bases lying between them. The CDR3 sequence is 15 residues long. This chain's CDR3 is CASSIGQTGPYEQYF. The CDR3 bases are TGTGCCAGTAGTATAGGCCAAACAGGGCCCTACGAGCAGTACTTC.

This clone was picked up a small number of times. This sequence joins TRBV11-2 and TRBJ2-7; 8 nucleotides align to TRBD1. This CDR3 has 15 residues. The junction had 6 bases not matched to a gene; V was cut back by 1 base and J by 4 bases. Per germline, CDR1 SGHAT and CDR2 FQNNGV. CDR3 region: CASSLAAGQGYEQYF. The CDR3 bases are TGTGCCAGCAGCTTAGCTGCTGGACAGGGTTACGAGCAGTACTTC.

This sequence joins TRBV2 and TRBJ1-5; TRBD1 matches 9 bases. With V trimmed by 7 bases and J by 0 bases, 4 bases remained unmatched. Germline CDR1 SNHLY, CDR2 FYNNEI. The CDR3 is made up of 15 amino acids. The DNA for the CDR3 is TGTGCCAGCACGGGACAGGGACTTAGCAATCAGCCCCAGCATTTT. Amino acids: CASTGQGLSNQPQHF.